These 18 T cell receptor beta chains originate from one sample sequenced in a study of T cells in women clearing cervical HPV infection. Here immunoSEQ multiplex PCR was the method, and the copy in TCRdb shows in-frame clones only, minus some. This repertoire includes roughly 25,000 clones. Sequencing was carried out using blood buffy coat. These receptors all stem from a woman aged 18-70 years with a cervical HPV16 infection that either progressed to CIN3+ or cleared (not recorded which).

To note about this clone: The read terminates 3 residues ahead of where the CDR3 ends, so the germline J gene completes it. The rearrangement joins TRBV5-6 to TRBJ2-7; tentatively, D is TRBD2 (5 bases). V was trimmed by 1 base and J by 4 bases, leaving 12 bases between them. Germline CDR1 and CDR2: SGHDT and YYEEEE. The CDR3 extends over 14 amino acids. The CDR3 loop reads CASSLLDLTYEQYF. CDR3 DNA (partial): TGTGCCAGCAGCTTGCTGGACTTGACTTACGAG.

For this clone: The read ends 3 residues before the CDR3 terminus; that terminus is restored from the germline J gene. V gene TRBV5-1 combines with J gene TRBJ2-4; TRBD2 matches 7 bases. There are 16 residues in the CDR3. Looked up from germline, CDR1 is SGHRS and CDR2 is YFSETQ. Trimming cost V 5 bases and J 0 bases; bases outside gene matches: 8. CDR3 residues: CASRVGLAVAKNIQYF. The part of the CDR3 DNA that was read is TGCGCCAGCAGGGTGGGTCTAGCGGTAGCCAAAAACATT.

Of note for this clone: The CDR3 is cut off 3 residues early in the read; its end comes from the germline J gene. The genes are TRBV5-5 and TRBJ2-3, with D unresolved. Trimming removed 0 bases at V and 3 bases at J, with 11 bases between. The germline CDR1 and CDR2 sequences are SGHKS and YYEKEE (reference sequence). CDR3 length: 15 amino acids. The CDR3 here is CASSLVQYDTDTQYF. Partial CDR3 DNA: TGTGCCAGCAGCTTGGTGCAGTATGATACAGATACG.

On this clone itself: The read ends 3 residues before the CDR3 terminus; that terminus is restored from the germline J gene. This sequence joins TRBV7-7 and TRBJ2-7; 8 nucleotides line up with TRBD1. This CDR3 has 13 residues. With V trimmed by 1 base and J by 5 bases, 1 base remained unmatched. Germline CDR1 reads SSHAT; CDR2 reads FNYEAQ (reference sequence). The CDR3 is CASSLGQGNEQYF. The CDR3 DNA, read in part, is TGTGCCAGCAGCTTAGGACAGGGGAACGAG.

A remark on this clone: At one end, the junction sequence differs from germline, possibly due to a read error. The read finishes 3 residues shy of the CDR3 end, and the germline J gene is used to complete it. This chain joins TRBV2 and TRBJ2-3; D gene ambiguous. The germline gives CDR1 SNHLY, CDR2 FYNNEI. The CDR3 consists of 13 residues. The covered CDR3 bases are TGTGCCAGCAGGACCGACAAGGCAGAGACG. This codes for CASRTDKAET. From start to end, the CDR3 is CASRTDKAETQYF.

Note on this clone: The sequence runs out 3 residues before the end of the CDR3; the remainder is reconstructed from the germline J gene. The chain carries TRBV7-6 and TRBJ2-7; weak D call: TRBD2 (5 bases). Germline V CDR1 and CDR2: SGHVS, FNYEAQ. V was trimmed by 5 bases and J by 6 bases, leaving 11 bases between them. The CDR3 has 12 residues. CDR3 DNA (partial): TGTGCCAGCAGCCTCGAACTAGGCGAG. It specifies CASSLELGE. The complete CDR3 reads CASSLELGEQYF. The full variable domain, rest sourced from reference TRBV7-6 and TRBJ2-7, is GAGVSQSPRYKVTKRGQDVALRCDPISGHVSLYWYRQALGQGPEFLTYFNYEAQQDKSGLPNDRFSAERPEGSISTLTIQRTEQRDSAMYRCASSLELGEQYFGPGTRLTVT.

As to this clone: Read sequence stops 3 residues before the CDR3 end, and the germline J gene provides the missing end. This chain joins TRBV28 and TRBJ2-3; no clear D gene. This CDR3 region has 19 residues. The V and J ends lost 4 bases and 6 bases respectively, with 29 bases between them. The germline CDR1 and CDR2 sequences are MDHEN and SYDVKM. CDR3 DNA (partial): TGTGCCAGCAGTTCCATTCTACGTGTTGGGCTGTCCGTAGGGGATACG. Protein product: CASSSILRVGLSVGDT. In full, the CDR3 is CASSSILRVGLSVGDTQYF.

Of note for this clone: The CDR3 end lies 3 residues beyond the end of the read and is filled in from the germline J gene. This chain links TRBV18 with TRBJ1-1; TRBD1 aligns across 7 bases. This CDR3 region has 18 residues. The germline CDR1 and CDR2 sequences are KGHSH and LQKENI. V gave up 4 bases and J gave up 3 bases; unmatched junction bases: 17. The DNA read from the CDR3 is TGTGCCAGCTCACTCAATGTCGGGACAGCCCTGGGGTACACTGAA. This codes for CASSLNVGTALGYTE. The entire CDR3 protein is CASSLNVGTALGYTEAFF.

Note on this clone: Other nucleotide sequences in the sample specify the same CDR3. CDR3 sequence reads: CASSPYPSGRYNEQFF. CDR3 DNA, as far as it was read: TGTGCCAGCTCACCCTACCCCAGCGGGAGGTACAATGAG. V and J are TRBV18 and TRBJ2-1; 9 bases fit TRBD2. Read sequence stops 3 residues before the CDR3 end, and the germline J gene provides the missing end. The CDR3 length is 16 residues. Germline-derived CDR1 and CDR2 are KGHSH and LQKENI. The V segment lost 3 bases and the J segment 4 bases; nucleotides outside the gene matches: 7. Filled out from reference TRBV18 and TRBJ2-1, the complete variable domain reads NAGVMQNPRHLVRRRGQEARLRCSPMKGHSHVYWYRQLPEEGLKFMVYLQKENIIDESGMPKERFSAEFPKEGPSILRIQQVVRGDSAAYFCASSPYPSGRYNEQFFGPGTRLTVL.

To note about this clone: The sequenced fragment ends 3 residues before the CDR3 boundary, so the rest is inferred from the germline J gene. The genes are TRBV2 and TRBJ2-6, with unresolved D. Germline CDR1 SNHLY, CDR2 FYNNEI. The CDR3 spans 15 residues. V was shortened by 1 base and J by 4 bases, with 8 bases between the two germline ends. Incomplete CDR3 DNA: TGTGCCAGCAGTGAAGACACCTCAGGGGCCAACGTC. Translation: CASSEDTSGANV. The whole CDR3 region reads CASSEDTSGANVLTF.

A remark on this clone: The read ends 3 residues early relative to the CDR3; the germline J gene fills the gap. This sequence joins TRBV7-2 and TRBJ1-2; D is undetermined. CDR3 length: 15 residues. The germline V gene encodes CDR1 SGHTA and CDR2 FQGNSA. CDR3 protein: CASSLVAATADTYTF. The sequenced CDR3 bases are TGTGCCAGCAGCTTAGTAGCGGCAACTGCAGATACC.

As regards this clone: An end of the junction does not agree with germline; a read error may underlie this. The read comes to an end 3 residues before the CDR3 does, leaving the germline J gene to fill in the end. The chain carries TRBV7-7 and TRBJ1-2, with D tentatively TRBD1 (5 bases). Germline V lookup: CDR1 SSHAT, CDR2 FNYEAQ (reference sequence). The CDR3 is 15 residues long. The CDR3 region is CASSEGLAGVNDYTF. CDR3 DNA (partial): TGTGCTAGCAGCGAGGGACTAGCGGGGGTCAATGAC.

Notes on this clone: The read is 3 residues too short to cover the CDR3 end, so that end is filled in from the germline J gene. The chain is built from TRBV2 and TRBJ1-5; 7 nucleotides agree with TRBD1. This CDR3 is built from 18 residues. CDR1 SNHLY and CDR2 FYNNEI come from the germline V gene. Trimming removed 6 bases from V and 4 bases from J; junction bases left unmatched: 18. CDR3 region: CASRLESRDSRRNQPQHF. Partial CDR3 DNA: TGTGCCAGCAGGCTCGAATCGAGGGACAGCCGTAGGAATCAGCCC. The full variable domain, its missing parts supplied by reference TRBV2 and TRBJ1-5, is EPEVTQTPSHQVTQMGQEVILRCVPISNHLYFYWYRQILGQKVEFLVSFYNNEISEKSEIFDDQFSVERPDGSNFTLKIRSTKLEDSAMYFCASRLESRDSRRNQPQHFGDGTRLSIL.

Note on this clone: The DNA ends 3 residues before the CDR3 does, and the rest of the CDR3 is filled in from the germline J gene. The V and J genes are TRBV20-1 and TRBJ2-3; 7 bases map to TRBD2. The germline gives CDR1 DFQATT, CDR2 SNEGSKA (reference sequence). The CDR3 is made up of 16 amino acids. V shed 0 bases and J 1 base; nucleotides not matched to a gene: 7. CDR3 sequence: CSARDQSGIGTDTQYF. The CDR3 bases that were read are TGCAGTGCTAGAGATCAGAGCGGGATCGGCACAGATACG.

A word on this clone: The CDR3 end lies 3 residues beyond the end of the read and is filled in from the germline J gene. The chain uses TRBV2 and TRBJ1-5; 9 bases agree with TRBD1. The V segment lost 5 bases and the J segment 6 bases; nucleotides outside the gene matches: 5. The germline gives CDR1 SNHLY, CDR2 FYNNEI. This CDR3 region has 14 residues. CDR3 amino acids: CASSYRDRVQPQHF. The sequenced part of the CDR3 DNA is TGTGCCAGCAGTTACCGGGACAGGGTTCAGCCC. Filled out from reference TRBV2 and TRBJ1-5, the complete variable domain reads EPEVTQTPSHQVTQMGQEVILRCVPISNHLYFYWYRQILGQKVEFLVSFYNNEISEKSEIFDDQFSVERPDGSNFTLKIRSTKLEDSAMYFCASSYRDRVQPQHFGDGTRLSIL.

A word on this clone: The CDR3 is cut off 3 residues early in the read; its end comes from the germline J gene. The rearrangement joins TRBV7-6 to TRBJ2-3; no reliable D call. V was pared by 3 bases and J by 1 base, with 11 bases between. The CDR3 consists of 15 residues. Germline V gives CDR1 SGHVS, CDR2 FNYEAQ. The CDR3 loop reads CASSFRELGTDTQYF. The sequenced part of the CDR3 DNA is TGTGCCAGCAGCTTCCGCGAGCTGGGCACAGATACG. The full variable domain, its missing parts supplied by reference TRBV7-6 and TRBJ2-3, is GAGVSQSPRYKVTKRGQDVALRCDPISGHVSLYWYRQALGQGPEFLTYFNYEAQQDKSGLPNDRFSAERPEGSISTLTIQRTEQRDSAMYRCASSFRELGTDTQYFGPGTRLTVL.

The covered CDR3 bases are TGTGCCAGCAGCTTAACCGGGGTAAACTACGAC. Its protein is CASSLTGVNYD. The full CDR3 protein reads CASSLTGVNYDYTF. The chain has TRBV7-9 and TRBJ1-2, with D hard to call. The CDR3 is cut off 3 residues early in the read; its end comes from the germline J gene. Germline assignment: CDR1 SEHNR and CDR2 FQNEAQ (reference sequence). This CDR3 has 14 residues.

With regard to this clone: The observed sequence ends 3 residues before the CDR3 terminus, with the missing tail filled in from the germline J gene. The V call is TRBV13, the J call TRBJ2-3, with 11 bases matching TRBD2. The J segment lost 2 bases and the V segment lost 0 bases, leaving 19 bases of the junction unmatched. Germline V gene sequence: CDR1 PRHDT, CDR2 FYEKMQ (reference sequence). The CDR3 runs to 22 residues. The CDR3 protein is CASSLGLLLAGEVGPYTDTQYF. CDR3 DNA (partial): TGTGCCAGCAGCTTAGGCCTACTACTAGCGGGAGAGGTTGGGCCATACACAGATACG.